The sequence of this T cell receptor (beta chain) was determined in a study of technical replicates of blood from several donors. The CDR3 sequence is 14 residues long. V dropped 0 bases and J dropped 4 bases, with 10 bases sitting between them. Germline V gene data show CDR1 as PRHDT and CDR2 as FYEKMQ (reference sequence). Clones were sequenced by immunoSEQ multiplex PCR, and TCRdb holds only the in-frame ones, with some missing. The table lists about 71,000 clones, roughly 89% of them singletons. The clonotype originates from a human donor in good health. The chain has TRBV13 and TRBJ2-7; perhaps TRBD1 as D (5 bases). Sequencing used T cells isolated from PBMCs. This chain's CDR3 is CASSLGSRVYEQYF. The CDR3 region has the DNA TGTGCCAGCAGCTTAGGTTCCAGGGTATACGAGCAGTACTTC. The full variable domain, in which reference TRBV13 and TRBJ2-7 provide the parts outside the CDR3, is AAGVIQSPRHLIKEKRETATLKCYPIPRHDTVYWYQQGPGQDPQFLISFYEKMQSDKGSIPDRFSAQQFSDYHSELNMSSLELGDSALYFCASSLGSRVYEQYFGPGTRLTVT.